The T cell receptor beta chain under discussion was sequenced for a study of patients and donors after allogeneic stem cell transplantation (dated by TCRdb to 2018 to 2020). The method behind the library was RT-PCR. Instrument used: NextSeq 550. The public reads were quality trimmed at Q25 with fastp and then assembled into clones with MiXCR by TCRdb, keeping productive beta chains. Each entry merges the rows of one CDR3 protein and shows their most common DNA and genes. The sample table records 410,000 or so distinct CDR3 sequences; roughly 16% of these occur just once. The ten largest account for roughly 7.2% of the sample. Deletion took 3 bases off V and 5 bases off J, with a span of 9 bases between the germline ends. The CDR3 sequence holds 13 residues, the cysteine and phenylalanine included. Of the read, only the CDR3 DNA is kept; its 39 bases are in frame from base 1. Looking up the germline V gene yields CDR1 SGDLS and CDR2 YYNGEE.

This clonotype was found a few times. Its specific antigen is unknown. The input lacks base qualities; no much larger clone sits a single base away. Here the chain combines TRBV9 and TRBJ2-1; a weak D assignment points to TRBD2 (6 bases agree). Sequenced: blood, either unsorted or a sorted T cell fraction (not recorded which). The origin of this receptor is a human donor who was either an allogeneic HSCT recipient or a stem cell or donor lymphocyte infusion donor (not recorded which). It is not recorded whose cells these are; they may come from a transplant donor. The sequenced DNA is TGTGCCAGCAGCGATACGGGGGACAATGAGCAGTTCTTC. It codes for CASSDTGDNEQFF. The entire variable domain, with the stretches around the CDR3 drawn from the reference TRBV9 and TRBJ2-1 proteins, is DSGVTQTPKHLITATGQRVTLRCSPRSGDLSVYWYQQSLDQGLQFLIQYYNGEERAKGNILERFSAQQFPDLHSELNLSSLELGDSALYFCASSDTGDNEQFFGPGTRLTVL.